Sequencing of this T cell receptor (beta chain) was carried out in a study of cytomegalovirus exposure and HLA in healthy donors. Overall study findings and caveats: Follow-up analysis seemed to connect common viral pathogens with several of the most significant clusters identified.

Points on this clone: Its antigen is currently unknown.

V was shortened by 2 bases and J by 5 bases, with 10 bases between the two germline ends. The CDR3 is 13 amino acids. Germline V gene lookup returns CDR1 SGHKS and CDR2 YYEKEE (reference sequence). The PCR made use of 60 Vbeta and 13 Jbeta primers. TCRdb keeps only in-frame clones here, not all; method: immunoSEQ multiplex PCR. This repertoire shows roughly 120,000 clones, around 10% found once; its top ten account for approximately 3%. This receptor was obtained from a man aged 25 to 40 in good health and CMV-seronegative. This sequence joins TRBV5-5 and TRBJ1-1; D unclear. The material sequenced was PBMCs. CDR3 in DNA: TGTGCCAGCAGCTTAGAGGGAAGAACTGAAGCTTTCTTT. It yields the protein CASSLEGRTEAFF.